This is a list of T cell receptor beta chains from one sample in a study of neurological immune-mediated disorders. MiXCR, applied by TCRdb to the 5' RACE reads, yields one record per CDR3 protein. The data show approximately 46,000 distinct CDR3 sequences, 10% seen once. The sequenced material came from PBMCs. Source of these receptors: a man between 65 and 85 years old with HTLV-1-associated myelopathy (HAM/TSP). Both conserved end residues are part of each CDR3. A D gene is named only where the DNA matches it firmly. Size is omitted from some rows. Given values are once, few, many or a class for expanded clones.

v_gene	j_gene	len	abundance	d_gene	CDR3aa	CDR3nt
TRBV7-8	TRBJ2-7	13	NA	NA	CASSLVVGYEQYF	TGTGCCAGCAGCTTAGTTGTGGGCTACGAGCAGTACTTC
TRBV12-3/TRBV12-4	TRBJ1-6	14	many	NA	CASTFTGNRSPLHF	TGTGCCAGCACCTTCACGGGGAATAGATCACCCCTCCACTTT
TRBV7-9	TRBJ2-1	15	NA	TRBD2	CASSSTSGSYNEQFF	TGTGCCAGCAGCTCGACTAGCGGGAGTTACAATGAGCAGTTCTTC
TRBV5-1	TRBJ1-2	13	many	NA	CASSPPGEFGYTF	TGCGCCAGCAGTCCCCCGGGCGAGTTTGGCTACACCTTC
TRBV28	TRBJ2-3	15	many	TRBD2	CASRPDGTSRDTQYF	TGTGCCAGCAGGCCGGACGGGACTAGCCGCGATACGCAGTATTTT
TRBV20-1	TRBJ2-3	14	many	TRBD1	CSAVDRGKGDTQYF	TGCAGTGCGGTAGACAGGGGAAAGGGAGATACGCAGTATTTT
TRBV5-1	TRBJ1-1	14	many	NA	CASSSEKGGTEAFF	TGCGCCAGCAGCTCTGAAAAAGGGGGCACTGAAGCTTTCTTT
TRBV5-1	TRBJ2-1	16	many	NA	CASSLDGRGAGNEQFF	TGCGCCAGCAGCTTGGATGGCCGAGGGGCGGGGAATGAGCAGTTCTTC
TRBV20-1	TRBJ1-5	15	many	TRBD1	CSAGRGQGAWQPQHF	TGCAGTGCTGGACGGGGACAGGGGGCCTGGCAGCCCCAGCATTTT
TRBV5-5	TRBJ2-2	14	many	NA	CASSLLSGTGELFF	TGTGCCAGCAGCTTGTTGTCAGGGACCGGGGAGCTGTTTTTT
TRBV7-3	TRBJ2-1	15	many	TRBD2	CASSLTPTSGVEQFF	TGTGCCAGCAGCTTAACCCCGACTAGCGGGGTTGAGCAGTTCTTC
TRBV20-1	TRBJ2-5	14	many	TRBD1	CSADTGTVEETQYF	TGCAGTGCTGATACCGGGACAGTGGAAGAGACCCAGTACTTC
TRBV19	TRBJ2-1	12	many	NA	CASSNVNNEQFF	TGTGCCAGTAGTAACGTCAACAATGAGCAGTTCTTC
TRBV7-9	TRBJ2-2	15	many	TRBD1	CASSPDRESSGELFF	TGTGCCAGCAGCCCGGACAGGGAGTCGTCCGGGGAGCTGTTTTTT
TRBV20-1	TRBJ1-4	14	many	NA	CSARDGSFNEKLFF	TGCAGTGCTAGAGATGGGAGTTTTAATGAAAAACTGTTTTTT